Below, one T cell receptor (beta chain) is given with its context. Its antigen is undetermined. Nucleic acids came from premalignant or tumor cells enriched by macro-dissection. Sequencing was performed with immunoSEQ multiplex PCR; in TCRdb, only in-frame clones are kept and a portion is missing. The data show thousands of clones, about 72% seen once. The sample belongs to a study of immune evolution from preneoplasia to lung adenocarcinoma. Study-wide background: HLA loss of heterozygosity: roughly 6.4% AIS, approximately 15% MIA, about 30% ADC, none AAH. Findings and limits, study-wide: From normal lung to invasive adenocarcinoma, top clone frequencies appeared to decrease. Later-stage lesions seemingly showed higher T cell density and diversity than normal lung.

This TCR was recovered from a person aged 70 to 80 with lung adenocarcinoma. Sequenced: FFPE minimally invasive lung adenocarcinoma tissue.

The CDR3 region is CATSTNRVGYNEQFF. CDR3 nucleotides: TGTGCCACCAGTACGAACAGGGTGGGTTACAATGAGCAGTTCTTC. The chain joins TRBV15 to TRBJ2-1; a weak D match, TRBD1 (6 bases). The CDR3 has 15 amino acids. Looked up from germline, CDR1 is LNHNV and CDR2 is YYDKDF (reference sequence). Trimming left V 6 bases short and J 4 bases short, with 16 bases between.